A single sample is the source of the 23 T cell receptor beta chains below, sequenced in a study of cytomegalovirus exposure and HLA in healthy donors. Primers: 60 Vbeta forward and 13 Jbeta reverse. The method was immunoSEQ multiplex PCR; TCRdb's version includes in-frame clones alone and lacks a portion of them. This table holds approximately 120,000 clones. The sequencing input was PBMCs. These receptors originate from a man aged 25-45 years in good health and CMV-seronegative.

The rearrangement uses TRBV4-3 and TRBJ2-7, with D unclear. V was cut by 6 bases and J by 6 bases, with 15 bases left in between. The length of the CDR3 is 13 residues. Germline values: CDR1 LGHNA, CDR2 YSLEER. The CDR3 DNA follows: TGCGCCAGCAGTCTAACGCTACGAGGCGAGCAGTACTTC. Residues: CASSLTLRGEQYF.

CDR3 sequence reads: CASSLIGVGDRAYEQYF. The CDR3 DNA reads as TGTGCCAGCAGCTTAATCGGGGTGGGGGACAGGGCCTACGAGCAGTACTTC. The chain combines TRBV7-2 with TRBJ2-7, with 9 bases that match TRBD1. The CDR3 consists of 17 residues. V shed 2 bases, J shed 2 bases, and the junction held 10 bases outside the gene matches. Looked up from germline, CDR1 is SGHTA and CDR2 is FQGNSA.

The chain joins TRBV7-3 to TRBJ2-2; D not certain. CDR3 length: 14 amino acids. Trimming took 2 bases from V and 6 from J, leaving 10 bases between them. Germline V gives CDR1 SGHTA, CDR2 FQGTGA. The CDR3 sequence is CASSLSKDSGELFF. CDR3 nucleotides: TGTGCCAGCAGCTTATCTAAAGACTCCGGGGAGCTGTTTTTT.

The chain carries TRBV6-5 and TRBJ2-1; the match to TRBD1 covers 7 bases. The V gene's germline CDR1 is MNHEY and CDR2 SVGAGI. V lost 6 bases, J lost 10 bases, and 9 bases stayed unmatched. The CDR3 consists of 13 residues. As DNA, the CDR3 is TGTGCCAGCAGGACGAAGGGGGCGGAGGAGCAGTTCTTC. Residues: CASRTKGAEEQFF.

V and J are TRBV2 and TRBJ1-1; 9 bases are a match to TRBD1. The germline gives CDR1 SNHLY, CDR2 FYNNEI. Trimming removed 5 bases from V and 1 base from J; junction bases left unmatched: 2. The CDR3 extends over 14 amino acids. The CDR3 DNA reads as TGTGCCAGCAGTAGGGACAGGGCGAACACTGAAGCTTTCTTT. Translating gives CASSRDRANTEAFF.

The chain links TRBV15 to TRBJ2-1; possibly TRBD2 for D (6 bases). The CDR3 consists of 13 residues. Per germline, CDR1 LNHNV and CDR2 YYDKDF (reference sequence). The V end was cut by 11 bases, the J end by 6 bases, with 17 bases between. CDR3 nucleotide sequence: TGTGCCGCCGGGGACTCTAAGGCCAATGAGCAGTTCTTC. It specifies CAAGDSKANEQFF.

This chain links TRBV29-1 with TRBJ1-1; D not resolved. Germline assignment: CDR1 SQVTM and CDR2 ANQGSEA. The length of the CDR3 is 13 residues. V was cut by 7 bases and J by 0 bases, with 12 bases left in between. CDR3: CSASMAMNTEAFF. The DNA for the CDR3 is TGCAGCGCATCGATGGCCATGAACACTGAAGCTTTCTTT.

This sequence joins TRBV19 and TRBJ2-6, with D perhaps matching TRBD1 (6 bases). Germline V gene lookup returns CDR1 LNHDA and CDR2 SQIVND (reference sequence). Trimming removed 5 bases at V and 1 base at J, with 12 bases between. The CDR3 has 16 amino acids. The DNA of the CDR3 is TGTGCCAGTAGTGACGGCCAGGGGTCTGGGGCCAACGTCCTGACTTTC. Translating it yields CASSDGQGSGANVLTF.

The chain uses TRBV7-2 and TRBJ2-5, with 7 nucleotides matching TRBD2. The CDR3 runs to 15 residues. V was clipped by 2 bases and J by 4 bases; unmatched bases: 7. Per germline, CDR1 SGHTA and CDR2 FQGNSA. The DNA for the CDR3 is TGTGCCAGCAGCTTAAGCTTAGCGGGCTCAGAGACCCAGTACTTC. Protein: CASSLSLAGSETQYF.

CDR3 in DNA: TGTGCCAGCAGTTTGAGGTCGAACACCGGGGAGCTGTTTTTT. Amino acid sequence: CASSLRSNTGELFF. V usage is TRBV27 and J usage is TRBJ1-3; no reliable D call. The tail of the sequence fits TRBJ2-2 better, so the J call may be wrong. Germline CDR1 is MNHEY and CDR2 is SMNVEV (reference sequence). CDR3 length: 14 residues.

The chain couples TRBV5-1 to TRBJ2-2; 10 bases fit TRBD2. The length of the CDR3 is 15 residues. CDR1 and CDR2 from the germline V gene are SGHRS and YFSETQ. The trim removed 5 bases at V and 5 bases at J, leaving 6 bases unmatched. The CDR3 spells CASRGAGGYTGELFF. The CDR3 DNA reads TGCGCCAGCAGAGGAGCGGGGGGGTATACCGGGGAGCTGTTTTTT.

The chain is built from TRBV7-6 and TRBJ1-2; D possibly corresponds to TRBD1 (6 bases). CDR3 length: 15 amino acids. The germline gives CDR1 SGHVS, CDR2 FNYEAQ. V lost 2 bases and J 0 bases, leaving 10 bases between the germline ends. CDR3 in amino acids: CASSLYRASNYGYTF. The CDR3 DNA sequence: TGTGCCAGCAGCTTATACAGGGCCTCTAACTATGGCTACACCTTC.

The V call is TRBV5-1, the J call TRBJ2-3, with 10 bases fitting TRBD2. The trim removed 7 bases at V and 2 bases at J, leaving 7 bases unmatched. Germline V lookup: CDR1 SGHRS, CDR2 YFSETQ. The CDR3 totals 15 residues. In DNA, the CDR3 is TGCGCCAGCCGTTCCGGGACTAGCGACACAGATACGCAGTATTTT. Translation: CASRSGTSDTDTQYF. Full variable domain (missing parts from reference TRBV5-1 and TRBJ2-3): KAGVTQTPRYLIKTRGQQVTLSCSPISGHRSVSWYQQTPGQGLQFLFEYFSETQRNKGNFPGRFSGRQFSNSRSEMNVSTLELGDSALYLCASRSGTSDTDTQYFGPGTRLTVL.

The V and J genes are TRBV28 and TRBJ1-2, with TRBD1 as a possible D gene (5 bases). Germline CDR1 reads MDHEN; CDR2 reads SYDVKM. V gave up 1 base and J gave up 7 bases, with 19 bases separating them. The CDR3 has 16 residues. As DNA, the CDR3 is TGTGCCAGCAGTTTATTGTACACCAACAGGCCTAGTGGCTACACCTTC. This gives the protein CASSLLYTNRPSGYTF.

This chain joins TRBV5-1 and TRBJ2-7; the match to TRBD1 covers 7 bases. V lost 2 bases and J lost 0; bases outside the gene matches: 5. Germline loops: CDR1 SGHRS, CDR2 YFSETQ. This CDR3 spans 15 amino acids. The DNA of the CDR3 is TGCGCCAGCAGCTTCTATGACAGGGCCTCCTACGAGCAGTACTTC. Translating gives CASSFYDRASYEQYF.

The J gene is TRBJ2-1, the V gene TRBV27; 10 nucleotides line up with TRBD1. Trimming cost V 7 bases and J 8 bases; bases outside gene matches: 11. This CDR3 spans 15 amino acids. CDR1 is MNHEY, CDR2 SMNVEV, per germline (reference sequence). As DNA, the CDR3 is TGTGCCAGCATGCCATCCGGGACAGGGGCCCATGAGCAGTTCTTC. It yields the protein CASMPSGTGAHEQFF.

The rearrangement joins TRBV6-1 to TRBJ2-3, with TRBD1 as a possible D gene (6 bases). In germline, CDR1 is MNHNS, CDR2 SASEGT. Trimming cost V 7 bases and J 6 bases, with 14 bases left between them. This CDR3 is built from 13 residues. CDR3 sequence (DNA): TGTGCCAGCAACCTAGTGAGGGGGGATACGCAGTATTTT. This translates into CASNLVRGDTQYF.

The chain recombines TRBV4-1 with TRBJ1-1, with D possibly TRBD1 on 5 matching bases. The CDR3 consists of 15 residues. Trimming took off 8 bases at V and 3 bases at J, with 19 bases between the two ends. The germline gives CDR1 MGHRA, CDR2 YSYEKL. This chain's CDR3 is CASFQVAGRYTEAFF. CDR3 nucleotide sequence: TGCGCCAGCTTCCAAGTGGCAGGGAGGTACACTGAAGCTTTCTTT.

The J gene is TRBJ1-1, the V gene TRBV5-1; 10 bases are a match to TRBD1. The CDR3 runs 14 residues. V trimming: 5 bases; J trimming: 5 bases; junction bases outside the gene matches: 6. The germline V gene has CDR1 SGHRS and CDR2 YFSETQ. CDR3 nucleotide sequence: TGCGCCAGCAGATCTGACAGGGGGCGTACTGAAGCTTTCTTT. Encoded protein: CASRSDRGRTEAFF.

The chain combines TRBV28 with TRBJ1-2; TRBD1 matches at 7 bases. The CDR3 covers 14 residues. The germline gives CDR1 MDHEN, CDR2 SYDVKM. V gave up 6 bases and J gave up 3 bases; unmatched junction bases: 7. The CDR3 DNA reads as TGTGCCAGCAGATCATCCGGACAGGACTATGGCTACACCTTC. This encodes CASRSSGQDYGYTF.

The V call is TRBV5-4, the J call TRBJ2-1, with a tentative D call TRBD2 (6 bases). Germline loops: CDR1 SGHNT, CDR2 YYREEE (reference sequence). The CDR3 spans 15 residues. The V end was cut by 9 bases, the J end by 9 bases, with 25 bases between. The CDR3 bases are TGTGCCATTACTTCGCGGGGCCAGGCGGGTGGTGAGCAGTTCTTC. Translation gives CAITSRGQAGGEQFF.

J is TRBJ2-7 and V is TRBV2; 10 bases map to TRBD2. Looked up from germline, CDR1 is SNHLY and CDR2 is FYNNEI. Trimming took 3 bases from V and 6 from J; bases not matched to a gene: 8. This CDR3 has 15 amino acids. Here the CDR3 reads CASSEDRLAGAEQYF. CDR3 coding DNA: TGTGCCAGCAGTGAGGATAGGCTAGCGGGAGCCGAGCAGTACTTC.

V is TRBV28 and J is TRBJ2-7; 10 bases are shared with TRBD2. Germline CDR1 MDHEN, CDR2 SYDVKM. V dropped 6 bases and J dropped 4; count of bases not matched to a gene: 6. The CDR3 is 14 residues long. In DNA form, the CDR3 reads TGTGCCAGCAGCCCTCCTAGCGGGAGTTACGAGCAGTACTTC. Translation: CASSPPSGSYEQYF.